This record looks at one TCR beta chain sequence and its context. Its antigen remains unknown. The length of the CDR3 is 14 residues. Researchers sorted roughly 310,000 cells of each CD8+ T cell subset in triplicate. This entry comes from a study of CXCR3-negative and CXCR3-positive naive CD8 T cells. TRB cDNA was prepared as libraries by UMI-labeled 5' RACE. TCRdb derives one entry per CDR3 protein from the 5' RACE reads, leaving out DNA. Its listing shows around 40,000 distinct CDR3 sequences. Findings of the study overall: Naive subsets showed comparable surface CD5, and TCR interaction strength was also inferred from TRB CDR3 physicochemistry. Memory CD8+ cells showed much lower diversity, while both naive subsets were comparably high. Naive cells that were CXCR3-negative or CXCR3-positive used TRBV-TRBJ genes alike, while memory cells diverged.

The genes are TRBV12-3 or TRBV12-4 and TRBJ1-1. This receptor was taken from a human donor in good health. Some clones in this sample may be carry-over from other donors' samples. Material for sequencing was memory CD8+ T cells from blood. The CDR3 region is CASSFREERTEAFF.